This T cell receptor (beta chain) emerged from a study of siplizumab effects on memory and regulatory T cells. General study points: Reactions containing siplizumab showed mappable alloreactive CD4+ clones averaging 68.8% Treg-derived, versus approximately 28% in controls. Apparently more diverse than memory cells, naive T cells also seemed major alloresponse contributors.

Details on this clone: Antigen: not known.

With 6 bases removed from V and 0 bases from J, the gap between germline ends came to 11 bases. This CDR3 is 15 amino acids long. Germline loops: CDR1 MNHNS, CDR2 SASEGT. Clones were sequenced by immunoSEQ multiplex PCR, and TCRdb holds only the in-frame ones, with some missing. The sample carries about 100,000 clones, about 91% recorded once. This sequence joins TRBV6-1 and TRBJ1-4; D is undetermined. Sequencing used CD4+ T cells sorted from blood. The sequence was collected from a human donor in good health. The CDR3 sequence is CASRPTGATNEKLFF. The CDR3 DNA reads as TGTGCCAGCAGGCCAACTGGGGCAACTAATGAAAAACTGTTTTTT.